The rows below give T cell receptor beta chains drawn from one sample of a study of blood T cell repertoires in COVID-19. The method was immunoSEQ multiplex PCR; TCRdb's version includes in-frame clones alone and lacks a portion of them. The table has tens of thousands of clones, 89% seen once. Source material: peripheral blood. These receptors originate from a man aged 50-59 years with COVID-19, enrolled during active disease. Both conserved end residues are part of each CDR3. The D gene is left open where the match is weak. Expanded clones get a size class; other rows say once, few or many, or leave the size out.

TRBV9	TRBJ1-3	12	.	.	CASSPRGNTIYF	TGTGCCAGCAGCCCGCGGGGAAACACCATATATTTT
TRBV6-2/TRBV6-3	TRBJ2-3	14	.	TRBD1	CASSRDSHTDTQYF	TGTGCCAGCAGTCGGGACAGTCACACAGATACGCAGTATTTT
TRBV3-1/TRBV3-2	TRBJ2-7	14	.	.	CASSQAPGAYEQYF	TGTGCCAGCAGCCAAGCCCCGGGAGCATACGAGCAGTACTTC
TRBV5-1	TRBJ2-2	15	.	TRBD1	CASSLQGLSPGELFF	TGCGCCAGCAGCTTACAGGGGTTATCACCCGGGGAGCTGTTTTTT
TRBV6-4	TRBJ2-5	14	.	TRBD1	CASSEGQGAETQYF	TGTGCCAGCAGTGAGGGACAGGGGGCAGAGACCCAGTACTTC
TRBV18	TRBJ1-4	16	.	.	CASSPIDSRSGEKLFF	TGTGCCAGCTCACCAATAGACTCGCGGTCGGGTGAAAAACTGTTTTTT
TRBV20-1	TRBJ1-2	14	.	TRBD1	CSASVDRGLGGYTF	TGCAGTGCTAGTGTGGACAGGGGGTTAGGGGGCTACACCTTC
TRBV6-1	TRBJ2-5	14	.	TRBD2	CASSPSGGVETQYF	TGTGCCAGCAGTCCTAGCGGGGGGGTTGAGACCCAGTACTTC
TRBV7-9	TRBJ2-5	14	.	TRBD2	CASSLGTSGDTQYF	TGTGCCAGCAGCCTAGGGACTAGCGGGGACACCCAGTACTTC
TRBV28	TRBJ2-7	15	.	TRBD2	CAIGLAGGPTYEQYF	TGTGCCATCGGACTAGCGGGGGGCCCGACCTACGAGCAGTACTTC
TRBV7-6	TRBJ2-2	17	few	TRBD2	CASSLSRGGLSTGELFF	TGTGCCAGCAGCCTGAGTCGGGGGGGGCTTTCCACCGGGGAGCTGTTTTTT
TRBV29-1	TRBJ1-2	15	.	.	CSVDAIGQTNYGYTF	TGCAGCGTTGATGCCATAGGACAGACTAACTATGGCTACACCTTC
TRBV7-2	TRBJ2-3	15	.	.	CASSRRWTSTDTQYF	TGTGCCAGCAGCCGGAGATGGACTAGCACAGATACGCAGTATTTT
TRBV30	TRBJ1-6	15	.	TRBD1	CAWSTGTAYNSPLHF	TGTGCCTGGAGTACCGGGACAGCCTATAATTCACCCCTCCACTTT
TRBV10-2	TRBJ2-5	12	.	.	CASSDLAETQYF	TGCGCCAGCAGTGACCTGGCAGAGACCCAGTACTTC
TRBV5-1	TRBJ2-2	15	.	.	CASSLPTPNTGELFF	TGCGCCAGCAGCTTGCCGACACCGAACACCGGGGAGCTGTTTTTT
TRBV4-1	TRBJ1-5	16	.	TRBD1	CASSQDRTGGIQPQHF	TGCGCCAGCAGCCAAGATCGAACAGGGGGCATCCAGCCCCAGCATTTT
TRBV10-3	TRBJ2-4	18	.	.	CAISGVRNRDLAKNIQYF	TGTGCCATCAGTGGGGTTCGGAACAGGGACCTAGCCAAAAACATTCAGTACTTC
TRBV19	TRBJ1-1	16	.	.	CASSMDDRFRNTEAFF	TGTGCCAGTAGTATGGATGACAGGTTCAGGAACACTGAAGCTTTCTTT
TRBV2	TRBJ1-5	16	.	.	CASSLGTPNSNQPQHF	TGTGCCAGCAGCCTGGGGACTCCTAATAGCAATCAGCCCCAGCATTTT
TRBV29-1	TRBJ1-2	11	once	.	CSWGERNGYTF	TGCAGCTGGGGGGAGCGAAATGGCTACACCTTC
TRBV10-3	TRBJ2-1	11	once	.	CAISDDNEQFF	TGTGCCATCAGTGACGACAATGAGCAGTTCTTC
TRBV27	TRBJ1-5	21	.	TRBD1	CASSSRLATRDRALINQPQHF	TGTGCCAGCAGTTCCAGGCTGGCCACCCGGGACAGGGCATTAATCAATCAGCCCCAGCATTTT
TRBV6-6	TRBJ1-2	13	once	TRBD1	CASSYSGQGGYTF	TGTGCCAGCAGTTACTCGGGACAGGGTGGCTACACCTTC
TRBV10-2	TRBJ1-5	16	few	.	CASSAGRGEGNQPQHF	TGCGCCAGCAGCGCGGGGCGGGGTGAGGGCAATCAGCCCCAGCATTTT
TRBV5-1	TRBJ1-2	14	.	TRBD1	CASSRNRGSGGYTF	TGCGCCAGCAGCAGGAACAGGGGATCAGGTGGCTACACCTTC
TRBV6-2/TRBV6-3	TRBJ2-4	14	.	.	CASSPEGLKNIQYF	TGTGCCAGCAGTCCGGAGGGACTGAAAAACATTCAGTACTTC
TRBV18	TRBJ1-1	13	.	.	CASSQSGDTEAFF	TGTGCCAGCTCACAGTCGGGGGACACTGAAGCTTTCTTT
TRBV6-5	TRBJ2-1	14	.	TRBD1	CASQGGTGDHEQFF	TGTGCCAGCCAGGGCGGGACAGGGGACCATGAGCAGTTCTTC
TRBV18	TRBJ1-5	13	.	.	CASSPGQNQPQHF	TGTGCCAGCTCACCTGGACAGAATCAGCCCCAGCATTTT
TRBV19	TRBJ2-3	15	.	TRBD1	CASSRDRGLTDTQYF	TGTGCCAGCAGTCGGGACAGGGGGCTTACAGATACGCAGTATTTT
TRBV3-1/TRBV3-2	TRBJ2-3	18	.	TRBD2	CASSQTERASGGKDTQYF	TGTGCCAGCAGCCAAACGGAGAGGGCTAGCGGGGGGAAAGATACGCAGTATTTT
TRBV6-6	TRBJ1-2	14	.	.	CASSLPHSSYGYTF	TGTGCCAGCAGTTTACCTCACTCGAGCTATGGCTACACCTTC
TRBV28	TRBJ1-4	14	few	TRBD1	CASRLTGDVEKLFF	TGTGCCAGCAGACTTACAGGGGACGTTGAAAAACTGTTTTTT
TRBV7-9	TRBJ1-5	16	.	TRBD1	CASSLERQGGNQPQHF	TGTGCCAGCAGCTTAGAGAGACAGGGCGGGAATCAGCCCCAGCATTTT
TRBV7-6	TRBJ2-7	15	.	TRBD1	CASSLGGQDTYEQYF	TGTGCCAGCAGCTTAGGGGGACAGGACACCTACGAGCAGTACTTC
TRBV5-5	TRBJ2-7	17	.	TRBD2	CASSSLQTSGGAHEQYF	TGTGCCAGCAGCTCGTTACAAACTAGCGGGGGGGCCCACGAGCAGTACTTC
TRBV7-2	TRBJ1-1	15	.	.	CASSLGLGLNTEAFF	TGTGCCAGCAGCTTAGGTCTCGGGTTGAACACTGAAGCTTTCTTT
TRBV6-6	TRBJ2-5	13	.	TRBD1	CASSRQGRETQYF	TGTGCCAGCAGTCGACAGGGCCGGGAGACCCAGTACTTC
TRBV4-3	TRBJ1-1	17	few	.	CASSQELPRAMNTEAFF	TGCGCCAGCAGCCAAGAACTACCCAGGGCAATGAACACTGAAGCTTTCTTT
TRBV28	TRBJ1-4	15	.	.	CASSTNRILNEKLFF	TGTGCCAGCAGTACCAACAGAATTCTTAATGAAAAACTGTTTTTT
TRBV3-1/TRBV3-2	TRBJ2-1	16	once	TRBD2	CASSKISGLASNEQFF	TGTGCCAGCAGCAAAATTTCGGGACTAGCGTCCAATGAGCAGTTCTTC
TRBV7-8	TRBJ2-3	17	.	TRBD1	CASSFLLRTGGANTQYF	TGTGCCAGCAGCTTTCTCCTTCGGACAGGGGGCGCGAATACGCAGTATTTT
TRBV6-4	TRBJ1-1	14	once	.	CASTASPGNGEAFF	TGTGCCAGCACCGCTAGTCCAGGGAACGGTGAAGCTTTCTTT
TRBV29-1	TRBJ1-2	13	.	.	CSVERGGFYGYTF	TGCAGCGTTGAACGTGGGGGGTTCTATGGCTACACCTTC
TRBV13	TRBJ1-3	17	once	.	CASSELTGPSSGNTIYF	TGTGCCAGCAGCGAACTTACAGGGCCGAGCTCTGGAAACACCATATATTTT